This entry lists 22 T cell receptor beta chains sequenced from one sample in a study of T cells in Graves' hyperthyroidism and ophthalmopathy. The TCR beta CDR3 regions underwent amplification using RNA transcripts as the source. During a first-round RT-PCR of the TCR CDR3, the HTBI primer set was used. Via MiXCR, TCRdb re-called the multiplex PCR reads, giving one row per CDR3 protein. The sample has around 660,000 distinct CDR3 sequences, about 45% seen once. Material for sequencing was peripheral blood or thyroid tissue (not recorded which). The receptor source for this set is an adult man with Graves' disease, either hyperthyroidism or ophthalmopathy (not recorded which).

In this sample, this clonotype turned up a few times. The J gene is TRBJ1-1, the V gene TRBV27; D ambiguous. The CDR3 runs to 16 residues. Germline V gives CDR1 MNHEY, CDR2 SMNVEV (reference sequence). Trimming removed 3 bases from V and 4 bases from J, with 18 bases in between. The CDR3 here is CASSLGGLVSGTEAFF. Written as DNA, the CDR3 is TGTGCCAGCAGTTTGGGAGGGCTGGTATCGGGCACTGAAGCTTTCTTT.

The sample holds many counts of this clonotype. The chain links TRBV7-9 to TRBJ1-1; a weak D match, TRBD1 (6 bases). Trimming stripped 5 bases from V and 0 bases from J, with 13 bases between. In germline, CDR1 is SEHNR, CDR2 FQNEAQ (reference sequence). The CDR3 is made up of 15 amino acids. The CDR3 loop is CASSTGQSMNTEAFF. The CDR3 region has the DNA TGTGCCAGCAGCACCGGACAGAGCATGAACACTGAAGCTTTCTTT. Looking up the rest from reference TRBV7-9 and TRBJ1-1 gives the full variable domain: DTGVSQNPRHKITKRGQNVTFRCDPISEHNRLYWYRQTLGQGPEFLTYFQNEAQLEKSRLLSDRFSAERPKGSFSTLEIQRTEQGDSAMYLCASSTGQSMNTEAFFGQGTRLTVV.

In regard to this clonotype: This CDR3 is missing its conserved last phenylalanine or tryptophan, likely due to a read error. The CDR3 here is CASSVGTGGNYEQYL. The CDR3 nucleotides are TGTGCCAGCAGCGTCGGGACAGGGGGCAACTACGAGCAGTACCTC. The V gene is TRBV11-1, the J gene TRBJ2-7, with 12 positions matching TRBD1. CDR3 length: 15 amino acids. Germline V lookup: CDR1 SGHAT, CDR2 FQDESV (reference sequence). J gave up 3 bases and V 5 bases, and 5 bases lay outside the gene matches.

The V and J genes are TRBV15 and TRBJ2-7, with 10 bases fitting TRBD2. Germline CDR1 LNHNV, CDR2 YYDKDF (reference sequence). The length of the CDR3 is 16 residues. J was trimmed by 3 bases and V by 3 bases; bases with no gene match: 8. This CDR3 reads CATSRVSGRGSYEQYF. The CDR3 coding sequence is TGTGCCACCAGCAGGGTCAGCGGGAGGGGCAGCTACGAGCAGTACTTC.

This sequence joins TRBV20-1 and TRBJ1-1; D perhaps matches TRBD1 (6 bases). Germline assignment: CDR1 DFQATT and CDR2 SNEGSKA (reference sequence). The V gene lost 5 bases and the J gene lost 1 base, with 14 bases spanning the gap. This CDR3 region has 14 residues. The CDR3 sequence: CSASGDIANTEAFF. As DNA, the CDR3 is TGCAGTGCTTCAGGGGACATAGCGAACACTGAAGCTTTCTTT.

This clonotype was recorded a few times. J is TRBJ1-1 and V is TRBV5-8, with TRBD1 identical over 8 bases. Trimming cost V 3 bases and J 0 bases; bases outside gene matches: 7. The CDR3 consists of 16 residues. CDR1 is SGHTS and CDR2 is YDEGEE in the germline V gene. The CDR3 region is CASSYPTGGMNTEAFF. The CDR3 DNA is TGTGCCAGCAGCTACCCAACAGGGGGGATGAACACTGAAGCTTTCTTT.

Ten or more counts support this clonotype. V is TRBV7-2 and J is TRBJ1-1, with D unclear. CDR3 length: 13 residues. V was pared by 5 bases and J by 6 bases, with 13 bases between. Germline assignment: CDR1 SGHTA and CDR2 FQGNSA. CDR3 in DNA: TGTGCCAGCAGCGGAACGCAGTACGCTGAAGCTTTCTTT. Translated: CASSGTQYAEAFF.

V gene TRBV7-9 combines with J gene TRBJ1-5; D gene unclear. V dropped 4 bases and J dropped 0 bases, with 19 bases sitting between them. Germline V gene lookup returns CDR1 SEHNR and CDR2 FQNEAQ (reference sequence). This CDR3 region has 18 residues. CDR3 sequence (DNA): TGTGCCAGCAGCTCGCGGTGGACGCGAACCTATAGCAATCAGCCCCAGCATTTT. Encoded protein: CASSSRWTRTYSNQPQHF.

The J gene is TRBJ1-4, the V gene TRBV2; no clear D. Germline V gene sequence: CDR1 SNHLY, CDR2 FYNNEI. The CDR3 contains 14 residues. Trimming stripped 5 bases from V and 7 bases from J, with 14 bases between. This CDR3 is CASSRNILGEKLFF. CDR3 DNA: TGTGCCAGCAGTCGGAACATCTTGGGTGAAAAACTGTTTTTT.

The rearrangement joins TRBV29-1 to TRBJ1-2; TRBD1 matches 7 bases. Per the germline V gene, CDR1 is SQVTM and CDR2 is ANQGSEA. The CDR3 spans 13 residues. V was clipped by 6 bases and J by 4 bases; unmatched bases: 8. CDR3 sequence reads: CSVQTGIGYGYTF. The CDR3 DNA sequence: TGCAGCGTCCAGACAGGGATCGGCTATGGCTACACCTTC.

The chain employs TRBV5-1 and TRBJ2-7; 7 bases fit TRBD2. The length of the CDR3 is 13 residues. From germline, CDR1 is SGHRS and CDR2 YFSETQ. V lost 4 bases, J lost 3 bases, and 4 bases stayed unmatched. The CDR3 here is CASSLIAGYEQYF. The CDR3 DNA reads TGCGCCAGCAGCCTGATAGCGGGCTACGAGCAGTACTTC. The full variable domain, in which reference TRBV5-1 and TRBJ2-7 provide the parts outside the CDR3, is KAGVTQTPRYLIKTRGQQVTLSCSPISGHRSVSWYQQTPGQGLQFLFEYFSETQRNKGNFPGRFSGRQFSNSRSEMNVSTLELGDSALYLCASSLIAGYEQYFGPGTRLTVT.

In its sample, this clonotype was seen a few times. V is TRBV7-9 and J is TRBJ2-7; D remains unclear. V dropped 5 bases and J dropped 7 bases, with 9 bases sitting between them. The V gene's germline CDR1 is SEHNR and CDR2 FQNEAQ (reference sequence). The CDR3 covers 11 residues. CDR3 coding DNA: TGTGCCAGCAGCCCTACCGGGGAGCAGTACTTC. The encoded protein is CASSPTGEQYF.

This clonotype was seen ten or more times. The V gene is TRBV15, the J gene TRBJ1-5, with a tentative D call TRBD1 (5 bases). The CDR3 contains 13 residues. Germline V CDR1 and CDR2: LNHNV, YYDKDF (reference sequence). Trimming removed 3 bases from V and 8 bases from J, with 11 bases in between. The CDR3 here is CATSSVGVKPQHF. CDR3 coding DNA: TGTGCCACCAGCAGCGTGGGGGTTAAGCCCCAGCATTTT.

This chain's CDR3 is CASSVSGDNEAFF. DNA of the CDR3: TGCGCCAGCAGTGTGTCAGGGGATAATGAAGCTTTCTTT. V is TRBV10-2 and J is TRBJ1-1; D possibly corresponds to TRBD1 (6 bases). The CDR3 has 13 residues. The V gene's germline CDR1 is WSHSY and CDR2 SAAADI. Trimming pared 4 bases from V and 7 bases from J, leaving 13 bases between.

There are many counts of this clonotype. This chain links TRBV10-1 with TRBJ2-7, with 7 bases that match TRBD2. Per germline, CDR1 WNHNN and CDR2 SYGVQD (reference sequence). The junction had 14 bases not matched to a gene; V was cut back by 6 bases and J by 3 bases. This CDR3 contains 16 residues. DNA for the CDR3: TGCGCCAGCAGGGACGACTGCCAGCGGGGATACTACGAGCAGTACTTC. Its translation: CASRDDCQRGYYEQYF.

This clonotype was picked up a small number of times. The chain has TRBV7-9 and TRBJ1-1, with D possibly being TRBD1 (6 bases). This CDR3 comprises 14 residues. CDR1 SEHNR and CDR2 FQNEAQ come from the germline V gene (reference sequence). V was cut by 5 bases and J by 7 bases, with 17 bases left in between. The CDR3 protein is CASSPQLRGGEAFF. DNA for the CDR3: TGTGCCAGCAGCCCCCAGCTCAGGGGAGGTGAAGCTTTCTTT.

The table lists this clonotype with many counts. The chain carries TRBV2 and TRBJ1-5, with D possibly matching TRBD1 (6 bases). This CDR3 contains 15 residues. The germline CDR1 and CDR2 sequences are SNHLY and FYNNEI. Trimming pared 2 bases from V and 7 bases from J, leaving 15 bases between. The CDR3 DNA sequence: TGTGCCAGCAGTGAATGGGGGGCAGGAGGACAGCCCCAGCATTTT. It yields the protein CASSEWGAGGQPQHF.

Regarding this clonotype: A clone one base away is much larger, so this may be a read error. The chain recombines TRBV24-1 with TRBJ1-2, with D perhaps matching TRBD1 (6 bases). V was cut by 3 bases and J by 6 bases, with 10 bases left in between. This CDR3 is 13 amino acids long. The V gene's germline CDR1 is KGHDR and CDR2 SFDVKD. In DNA form, the CDR3 reads TGTGCCACCAGTGATCTTGGACAGCATGGCTACACCTTC. Translation gives CATSDLGQHGYTF.

The chain carries TRBV7-2 and TRBJ2-3; no reliable D call. Per the germline V gene, CDR1 is SGHTA and CDR2 is FQGNSA. Trimming took 2 bases from V and 0 from J, leaving 18 bases between them. This CDR3 region has 18 residues. This CDR3 is CASSLSQLFGRSTDTQYF. CDR3 DNA: TGTGCCAGCAGCTTATCCCAACTCTTTGGACGGAGCACAGATACGCAGTATTTT. Combining the CDR3 with reference TRBV7-2 and TRBJ2-3 gives the whole variable domain GAGVSQSPSNKVTEKGKDVELRCDPISGHTALYWYRQSLGQGLEFLIYFQGNSAPDKSGLPSDRFSAERTGGSVSTLTIQRTQQEDSAVYLCASSLSQLFGRSTDTQYFGPGTRLTVL.

This clonotype occurred many times. This chain joins TRBV25-1 and TRBJ1-1; perhaps TRBD1 as D (6 bases). The CDR3 sequence is 12 residues long. The ends were cut back, 8 bases at V and 4 bases at J, with 11 bases in the middle. Per the germline V gene, CDR1 is MGHDK and CDR2 is SYGVNS. The CDR3 nucleotides are TGTGCCAGCTCGGGACAAGTCACTGAAGCTTTCTTT. This encodes CASSGQVTEAFF.

V usage is TRBV7-2 and J usage is TRBJ1-1, with D unresolved. Deletions cut 1 base from V and 0 bases from J, with 12 bases between. The length of the CDR3 is 16 residues. CDR1 and CDR2 (germline): SGHTA, FQGNSA. Written as DNA, the CDR3 is TGTGCCAGCAGCTTAGGATTCACAGCTTTGAACACTGAAGCTTTCTTT. Protein sequence: CASSLGFTALNTEAFF.

With respect to this clonotype: A much bigger clone sits one base away, suggesting this may be a read error. This sequence joins TRBV19 and TRBJ2-7; D unclear. The CDR3 is made up of 12 amino acids. Germline loops: CDR1 LNHDA, CDR2 SQIVND (reference sequence). V gave up 6 bases and J gave up 9 bases, with 15 bases separating them. The DNA for the CDR3 is TGTGCCAGTAGCCAAAGTCAGGACGGGCAGTACTTC. The encoded protein is CASSQSQDGQYF.